This T cell receptor (beta chain) was recorded in a study of blood T cell repertoires in COVID-19. In the study overall: COVID-19 samples collected from the United States, Italy and Spain covered acute and convalescent phases. The analysed material was cDNA or gDNA that came from T cells, B-cell-depleted T cells, or PBMCs.

Germline V gene data show CDR1 as PRHDT and CDR2 as FYEKMQ (reference sequence). Trimming left V 0 bases short and J 7 bases short, with 9 bases between. The CDR3 is made up of 13 amino acids. This clone has more than one count but fewer than ten. In the source study's methods: Counts of nucleated cells, estimated from reference gene primer amplification, were obtained. Sequencing was performed with immunoSEQ multiplex PCR; in TCRdb, only in-frame clones are kept and a portion is missing. From that table come the V and J calls and clone size; the DNA was used to work out D and trimming. The sample includes over 150,000 clones, 84% of them seen just once.

Source material: peripheral blood. V and J are TRBV13 and TRBJ1-2; the D gene is possibly TRBD1 (6 bases). The sequence was obtained from a man aged 18 to 29 with active or convalescent COVID-19. DNA of the CDR3: TGTGCCAGCAGCTTAGGACAGGGTAGTGGCTACACCTTC. It codes for CASSLGQGSGYTF.